Following are 10 T cell receptor beta chains from one sample sequenced in a study of T cell changes during pregnancy in multiple sclerosis (dated by TCRdb to between 2018 and 2021). Libraries came from the immunoSEQ multiplex PCR assay. The source is immuneACCESS, and TCRdb retained only in-frame sequences with V and J called. Part of the clones is not carried over; for the studies checked, unresolved V genes explain less than half of this, and the remainder is unexplained. The sample data list around 19,000 clones, and 88% of these were observed just once. Of the sample, 10% to 15% is held by the ten largest clones. Sequenced here: CD8+ T cells from peripheral blood mononuclear cells, sampled after pregnancy. The receptors stem from a female donor in good health, enrolled as a control in a pregnancy study.

The rearrangement joins TRBV15 to TRBJ2-7; 8 bases align to TRBD1. Germline V gene sequence: CDR1 LNHNV, CDR2 YYDKDF (reference sequence). The ends lost 5 bases at V and 6 bases at J; junction bases unmatched: 24. The CDR3 covers 19 residues. In nucleotides, the CDR3 is TGTGCCACCAGCCACCCAGGGGGCCTAGACGGGGGCCACGTGGGCGAGCAGTACTTC. Protein: CATSHPGGLDGGHVGEQYF.

This chain links TRBV6-1 with TRBJ2-7, with 9 bases matching TRBD1. The germline gives CDR1 MNHNS, CDR2 SASEGT. The J segment lost 4 bases and the V segment lost 5 bases, leaving 6 bases of the junction unmatched. This CDR3 comprises 14 residues. The CDR3: CASSLGQGGYEQYF. CDR3 in DNA: TGTGCCAGCAGTTTGGGACAGGGAGGATACGAGCAGTACTTC.

This sequence joins TRBV6-5 and TRBJ1-1; D is possibly TRBD1 (5 bases). The V gene's germline CDR1 is MNHEY and CDR2 SVGAGI. Trimming took off 5 bases at V and 0 bases at J, with 10 bases between the two ends. This CDR3 has 14 residues. The CDR3 here is CASSPTAMNTEAFF. The CDR3 DNA sequence: TGTGCCAGCAGTCCGACAGCTATGAACACTGAAGCTTTCTTT.

This clone appeared a few times. V gene TRBV6-4 combines with J gene TRBJ2-3; 8 bases line up with TRBD2. Losses at the gene ends were 4 bases for V and 2 bases for J; bases not matched to a gene: 8. CDR3 size: 16 residues. CDR1 and CDR2 from the germline V gene are MRHNA and SNTAGT. CDR3 nucleotide sequence: TGTGCCAGCAGTGTAGATACTAGCGGAGCCACAGATACGCAGTATTTT. Its protein product is CASSVDTSGATDTQYF.

The CDR3 coding sequence is TGTGCCAGCAGCTTCAGGGGGGCGGACGAGCAGTACTTC. This translates into CASSFRGADEQYF. J is TRBJ2-7 and V is TRBV7-9; tentatively, D is TRBD1 (7 bases). This CDR3 region has 13 residues. The V end lost 3 bases, the J end lost 5 bases, and 11 bases lay between the germline ends. Germline V gene data show CDR1 as SEHNR and CDR2 as FQNEAQ (reference sequence).

The genes are TRBV4-2 and TRBJ1-2; 7 positions agree with TRBD1. The germline gives CDR1 LGHNA, CDR2 YNFKEQ. V lost 4 bases and J lost 2; bases outside the gene matches: 4. This CDR3 region has 14 residues. The CDR3 region has the DNA TGTGCCAGCAGCCGAGGGACAGACAACTATGGCTACACCTTC. Encoded protein: CASSRGTDNYGYTF.

A few counts support this clone. This chain joins TRBV18 and TRBJ2-3, with D hard to call. The V gene's germline CDR1 is KGHSH and CDR2 LQKENI. Between the trimmed V and J ends, which lost 0 bases and 2 bases, there was a span of 15 bases. CDR3 length: 17 residues. The CDR3 here is CASSPPLTSEVTDTQYF. CDR3 coding DNA: TGTGCCAGCTCACCACCGCTAACTTCAGAGGTCACAGATACGCAGTATTTT.

This rearrangement joins TRBV11-3 to TRBJ1-1; no clear D gene. Germline lookup yields CDR1 SGHNT and CDR2 YENEEA. Trimming pared 5 bases from V and 7 bases from J, leaving 11 bases between. The CDR3 loop spans 12 amino acids. The CDR3 loop is CASSRGGLEAFF. For the CDR3, the DNA is TGTGCCAGCAGCCGCGGAGGGCTTGAAGCTTTCTTT.

The chain has TRBV15 and TRBJ2-3, with 9 bases identical to TRBD2. Germline loops: CDR1 LNHNV, CDR2 YYDKDF (reference sequence). This CDR3 region has 16 residues. V shed 0 bases and J 1 base; nucleotides not matched to a gene: 2. Here the CDR3 reads CATSREKRGGTDTQYF. CDR3 nucleotides: TGTGCCACCAGCAGAGAAAAGCGGGGGGGCACAGATACGCAGTATTTT. The full variable domain, in which reference TRBV15 and TRBJ2-3 provide the parts outside the CDR3, is DAMVIQNPRYQVTQFGKPVTLSCSQTLNHNVMYWYQQKSSQAPKLLFHYYDKDFNNEADTPDNFQSRRPNTSFCFLDIRSPGLGDTAMYLCATSREKRGGTDTQYFGPGTRLTVL.

The CDR3 nucleotides read TGCGCCAGCAGCTTGGCTCCAGTGATGAACACTGAAGCTTTCTTT. Encoded protein: CASSLAPVMNTEAFF. This chain links TRBV5-1 with TRBJ1-1, with D hard to call. The length of the CDR3 is 15 residues. Per the germline V gene, CDR1 is SGHRS and CDR2 is YFSETQ. Trimming took off 0 bases at V and 0 bases at J, with 9 bases between the two ends.